Presented here are 26 T cell receptor beta chains from one specimen sequenced in a study of shared clonotypes between healthy human individuals. Naive CD8 populations comprised CD45RO-negative cells positively selected for CCR7, excluding terminally differentiated effector memory CD45RA+ cells. Assay used: immunoSEQ multiplex PCR; TCRdb lists only in-frame clones, some missing. Of roughly 2 million clones listed, about 95% are singletons. The sample taken for sequencing was naive CD8+ T cells sorted from blood. The receptors come from a man between 18 and 29 years old in good health.

The chain couples TRBV6-5 to TRBJ2-7; 8 bases map to TRBD1. Per germline, CDR1 MNHEY and CDR2 SVGAGI. Trimming at V came to 4 bases and at J to 2 bases, leaving 4 bases not matched to a gene. CDR3 length equals 14 residues. The CDR3 region has the DNA TGTGCCAGCAGTTCGACAGGGGAGGCCTACGAGCAGTACTTC. Translated: CASSSTGEAYEQYF.

This chain connects TRBV5-4 to TRBJ2-7, with 9 bases aligning to TRBD2. J gave up 6 bases and V 2 bases, and 9 bases lay outside the gene matches. The CDR3 spans 15 residues. Germline loops: CDR1 SGHNT, CDR2 YYREEE (reference sequence). The chain's CDR3 is CASSFGVAGAGEQYF. In DNA, the CDR3 is TGTGCCAGCAGCTTCGGAGTAGCGGGAGCGGGCGAGCAGTACTTC.

This sequence joins TRBV7-9 and TRBJ1-2; D ambiguous. V lost 0 bases and J 8 bases, leaving 10 bases between the germline ends. Germline CDR1 and CDR2: SEHNR and FQNEAQ (reference sequence). This CDR3 has 13 residues. This CDR3 is CASSLAPPEGYTF. For the CDR3, the DNA is TGTGCCAGCAGCTTAGCGCCCCCTGAAGGCTACACCTTC. The full variable domain, in which reference TRBV7-9 and TRBJ1-2 provide the parts outside the CDR3, is DTGVSQNPRHKITKRGQNVTFRCDPISEHNRLYWYRQTLGQGPEFLTYFQNEAQLEKSRLLSDRFSAERPKGSFSTLEIQRTEQGDSAMYLCASSLAPPEGYTFGSGTRLTVV.

The rearrangement joins TRBV10-3 to TRBJ2-3; D may be TRBD1 (6 bases). V was trimmed by 0 bases and J by 4 bases, leaving 14 bases between them. This CDR3 spans 16 amino acids. In germline, CDR1 is ENHRY, CDR2 SYGVKD. The CDR3 reads CAISESELGGPDTQYF. As DNA, the CDR3 is TGTGCCATCAGTGAGTCTGAACTAGGGGGTCCAGATACGCAGTATTTT.

The rearrangement uses TRBV27 and TRBJ1-2, with a possible D match to TRBD1 (6 bases). Germline V CDR1 and CDR2: MNHEY, SMNVEV (reference sequence). The CDR3 totals 12 residues. V lost 6 bases and J lost 1, with 6 bases in between. CDR3 region: CASSRGNYGYTF. CDR3 in DNA: TGTGCCAGCAGCAGGGGTAACTATGGCTACACCTTC.

J is TRBJ2-5 and V is TRBV10-2; no firm D call. Germline CDR1 is WSHSY and CDR2 is SAAADI. This CDR3 contains 12 residues. V gave up 6 bases and J gave up 2 bases, with 7 bases separating them. The CDR3 DNA follows: TGCGCCAGCAGCACGGTGCAAGAGACCCAGTACTTC. This sequence encodes CASSTVQETQYF.

V gene TRBV4-3 combines with J gene TRBJ2-7, with D tentatively TRBD2 (6 bases). The CDR3 has 15 amino acids. Germline-derived CDR1 and CDR2 are LGHNA and YSLEER. V lost 4 bases and J lost 4, with 17 bases in between. The CDR3 reads CASSPRRRGSYEQYF. CDR3 nucleotide sequence: TGCGCCAGCAGCCCCCGGAGGAGGGGATCGTACGAGCAGTACTTC.

This sequence joins TRBV29-1 and TRBJ2-3; D may be TRBD1 (6 bases). The germline V gene encodes CDR1 SQVTM and CDR2 ANQGSEA. This CDR3 contains 16 residues. V lost 6 bases, J lost 5 bases, and 24 bases lay in between. CDR3 in amino acids: CSVELWDTVPLDTQYF. CDR3 nucleotides: TGCAGCGTCGAATTATGGGACACGGTCCCATTAGATACGCAGTATTTT.

The chain employs TRBV5-4 and TRBJ2-1; no firm D call. The CDR3 is 18 residues long. V was trimmed by 0 bases and J by 0 bases, leaving 16 bases between them. Looked up from germline, CDR1 is SGHNT and CDR2 is YYREEE (reference sequence). CDR3 protein: CASSLEVVAPLSYNEQFF. The CDR3 DNA follows: TGTGCCAGCAGCTTGGAGGTTGTAGCCCCCCTCTCCTACAATGAGCAGTTCTTC.

The V gene is TRBV13, the J gene TRBJ2-7, with D perhaps TRBD2 (5 bases). Germline V gene sequence: CDR1 PRHDT, CDR2 FYEKMQ (reference sequence). V was pared by 4 bases and J by 0 bases, with 13 bases between. This CDR3 region has 15 residues. CDR3 nucleotides: TGTGCCAGCAGCTCAGCCGGGGTGGGCTCCTACGAGCAGTACTTC. This translates into CASSSAGVGSYEQYF.

The chain has TRBV27 and TRBJ2-2, with 12 positions matching TRBD2. V was pared by 8 bases and J by 7 bases, with 11 bases of the junction left unmatched. Germline assignment: CDR1 MNHEY and CDR2 SMNVEV (reference sequence). This CDR3 has 16 residues. The CDR3 DNA follows: TGTGCCAGCGGTCTCCTAGCGGGGGGGCCCATCGGGGAGCTGTTTTTT. It specifies CASGLLAGGPIGELFF.

With regard to this clone: This sample also contains other DNA sequences that code for the same CDR3. This sequence joins TRBV6-5 and TRBJ2-1, with D tentatively TRBD1 (5 bases). The CDR3 runs to 13 residues. Germline-derived CDR1 and CDR2 are MNHEY and SVGAGI. V gave up 4 bases and J gave up 7 bases, with 11 bases separating them. In DNA form, the CDR3 reads TGTGCCAGCAGTTTGGGCGCAGGGAATGAGCAGTTCTTC. Its protein product is CASSLGAGNEQFF.

V and J are TRBV7-9 and TRBJ2-2; TRBD1 is a possible D gene (6 bases). Germline V gene lookup returns CDR1 SEHNR and CDR2 FQNEAQ (reference sequence). This CDR3 is 13 amino acids long. The ends were cut back, 3 bases at V and 6 bases at J, with 8 bases in the middle. The CDR3 is CASSFRTAGELFF. In DNA, the CDR3 is TGTGCCAGCAGCTTCCGGACAGCCGGGGAGCTGTTTTTT.

The count of this clone is one. The genes are TRBV27 and TRBJ1-2; unclear D gene. The CDR3 length is 15 residues. The germline V gene has CDR1 MNHEY and CDR2 SMNVEV (reference sequence). V lost 4 bases, J lost 4 bases, and 16 bases lay in between. CDR3 sequence: CASSSLPDTIYGYTF. The CDR3 nucleotides are TGTGCCAGCAGTTCCCTTCCCGATACAATCTATGGCTACACCTTC.

This clone was observed a single time. The chain is built from TRBV7-2 and TRBJ2-1; D ambiguous. V dropped 5 bases and J dropped 8 bases, with 13 bases sitting between them. The germline V gene has CDR1 SGHTA and CDR2 FQGNSA. The CDR3 contains 13 residues. CDR3 bases: TGTGCCAGCAGCCGAGACATTGGGGATGAGCAGTTCTTC. It specifies CASSRDIGDEQFF.

The chain is built from TRBV4-1 and TRBJ2-7; 7 bases line up with TRBD2. The J segment lost 0 bases and the V segment lost 0 bases, leaving 11 bases of the junction unmatched. The CDR3 runs to 18 residues. Germline CDR1 and CDR2: MGHRA and YSYEKL. The CDR3 DNA reads TGCGCCAGCAGCCAAGAGCGATTAGCGGGCTTCGCCTCCTACGAGCAGTACTTC. As protein: CASSQERLAGFASYEQYF.

The J gene is TRBJ2-7, the V gene TRBV6-7; TRBD1 is a possible D gene (5 bases). TRBV6-7 is reported as an ORF; its role is uncertain. The V and J ends lost 8 bases and 3 bases respectively, with 5 bases between them. CDR3 size: 10 residues. This chain's CDR3 is CASDSYEQYF. For the CDR3, the DNA is TGTGCCAGCGACAGCTACGAGCAGTACTTC.

The chain is built from TRBV5-4 and TRBJ2-7; 9 bases match TRBD2. Germline trimming cut 2 bases from V and 3 bases from J; bases unmatched to any gene: 9. This CDR3 spans 16 amino acids. Looked up from germline, CDR1 is SGHNT and CDR2 is YYREEE (reference sequence). CDR3 residues: CASSFIQTSGLYEQYF. The CDR3 DNA follows: TGTGCCAGCAGCTTTATACAAACTAGCGGGCTCTACGAGCAGTACTTC. The whole variable domain, filled in from reference TRBV5-4 and TRBJ2-7, reads ETGVTQSPTHLIKTRGQQVTLRCSSQSGHNTVSWYQQALGQGPQFIFQYYREEENGRGNFPPRFSGLQFPNYSSELNVNALELDDSALYLCASSFIQTSGLYEQYFGPGTRLTVT.

This clone was counted once. V usage is TRBV13 and J usage is TRBJ2-7; TRBD2 is a possible D gene (6 bases). Trimming stripped 7 bases from V and 6 bases from J, with 16 bases between. CDR1 and CDR2 from the germline V gene are PRHDT and FYEKMQ (reference sequence). The CDR3 totals 13 residues. The CDR3 reads CASTFGGEAEQYF. The CDR3 coding sequence is TGTGCCAGCACTTTCGGCGGGGAAGCCGAGCAGTACTTC.

This clone was recorded only once. The DNA of the CDR3 is TGCGCCAGCAGCCAAGAGGTCTTCGGGACTAGCGGGAGCGAGCAGTACTTC. Residues: CASSQEVFGTSGSEQYF. The chain combines TRBV4-3 with TRBJ2-7; TRBD2 matches 14 bases. The CDR3 consists of 17 residues. Germline assignment: CDR1 LGHNA and CDR2 YSLEER. V was clipped by 0 bases and J by 6 bases; unmatched bases: 7.

CDR3 coding DNA: TGTGCCAGCAGACCCGCCGGGGGCTTCTACGAGCAGTACTTC. Its protein is CASRPAGGFYEQYF. V and J are TRBV27 and TRBJ2-7; D is possibly TRBD1 or TRBD2 (6 bases each). Germline V gene data show CDR1 as MNHEY and CDR2 as SMNVEV (reference sequence). The V and J ends lost 6 bases and 3 bases respectively, with 15 bases between them. The CDR3 extends over 14 amino acids.

As DNA, the CDR3 is TGTGCCAGCAGTGGGGACAGGGAGGGAGACGATGGCTACACCTTC. It encodes CASSGDREGDDGYTF. V is TRBV6-1 and J is TRBJ1-2, with 9 bases lining up with TRBD1. The germline V gene encodes CDR1 MNHNS and CDR2 SASEGT. The CDR3 runs 15 residues. The junction had 9 bases not matched to a gene; V was cut back by 4 bases and J by 6 bases.

The CDR3 bases are TGCGCCAGCAGCTATGGACATTCCTACGAGCAGTACTTC. Its translation: CASSYGHSYEQYF. The J gene is TRBJ2-7, the V gene TRBV5-1; D may be TRBD1 (5 bases). Trimming removed 3 bases from V and 1 base from J, with 8 bases in between. Per the germline V gene, CDR1 is SGHRS and CDR2 is YFSETQ. The CDR3 sequence is 13 residues long.

V gene TRBV7-9 combines with J gene TRBJ2-3; 11 bases match TRBD2. The CDR3 is 16 residues long. Germline V gene sequence: CDR1 SEHNR, CDR2 FQNEAQ (reference sequence). Unmatched junction bases numbered 6, after V lost 5 bases and J lost 2 bases. CDR3 sequence: CASSPTSGKLTDTQYF. DNA of the CDR3: TGTGCCAGCAGCCCGACTAGCGGGAAACTCACAGATACGCAGTATTTT.

This clone was counted a few times. The chain uses TRBV4-3 and TRBJ2-7, with 8 bases fitting TRBD2. The germline V gene encodes CDR1 LGHNA and CDR2 YSLEER. V gave up 0 bases and J gave up 2 bases; unmatched junction bases: 6. The CDR3 runs 16 residues. CDR3: CASSQDMAGGPYEQYF. In nucleotides, the CDR3 is TGCGCCAGCAGCCAAGATATGGCGGGAGGACCCTACGAGCAGTACTTC.

This chain links TRBV29-1 with TRBJ1-1, with no clear D. CDR1 SQVTM and CDR2 ANQGSEA come from the germline V gene. V lost 2 bases and J lost 4, with 11 bases in between. This CDR3 comprises 13 residues. The CDR3 loop reads CSVELEVGTEAFF. The CDR3 DNA reads TGCAGCGTTGAACTCGAGGTGGGCACTGAAGCTTTCTTT.